This paragraph covers one TCR beta chain sequence. Its cognate antigen is unknown. Primers for the PCR totalled 60 Vbeta and 13 Jbeta. The protocol was immunoSEQ multiplex PCR, while the TCRdb copy is restricted to in-frame clones and leaves out a portion. The sample lists approximately 200,000 clones, roughly four fifths seen once, with 0.22% in the top ten. The sample comes from a study of cytomegalovirus exposure and HLA in healthy donors. Study-level results: The classifier was said to identify cytomegalovirus status with high specificity and sensitivity. Per a later analysis, HLA-associated TCR beta chains showed more clonal expansion than other, equally common TCR beta chains. Earlier findings revealed that most TCR beta V segments proved productive either about 90% or about 30% of the time.

The TCR comes from a girl aged 2-10 years in good health and CMV-seronegative. Sequences were obtained from PBMCs.

The chain's CDR3 is CAVLKNDEQFF. The CDR3 DNA reads TGTGCCGTCCTAAAAAATGATGAGCAGTTCTTC. V is TRBV30 and J is TRBJ2-1; D call uncertain. Between the trimmed V and J ends, which lost 8 bases and 8 bases, there was a span of 13 bases. This CDR3 comprises 11 residues. Germline CDR1 and CDR2: GTSNPN and SVGIG (reference sequence).